The 12 T cell receptor beta chains in this list originate from one sample, sequenced in a study of blood T cell repertoires in COVID-19. Clones were sequenced by immunoSEQ multiplex PCR, and TCRdb holds only the in-frame ones, with some missing. The table includes more than 300,000 clones, 85% to 90% detected once. The sequenced sample was PBMCs or T cells enriched from blood (not recorded which). These receptors were collected from a man aged 30 to 39 who had recovered from COVID-19.

This chain joins TRBV5-1 and TRBJ2-7; D unresolved. CDR1 and CDR2 from the germline V gene are SGHRS and YFSETQ. CDR3 length equals 13 residues. The V gene lost 0 bases and the J gene lost 2 bases, with 6 bases spanning the gap. CDR3 nucleotide sequence: TGCGCCAGCAGCTTGGGACTCCCCTACGAGCAGTACTTC. Its translation is CASSLGLPYEQYF.

This rearrangement joins TRBV12-2 to TRBJ1-3; the D segment call TRBD1 is taken from the table without a DNA check. TRBV12-2 is designated a pseudogene. The CDR3 is 15 residues long. CDR3 in amino acids: CASRGDRSSGNTIYF. The CDR3 DNA reads TGTGCAAGTCGAGGGGACAGGAGCTCTGGAAACACCATATATTTT.

The chain has TRBV28 and TRBJ1-6, with 8 bases that match TRBD1. V was clipped by 5 bases and J by 8 bases; unmatched bases: 5. The CDR3 loop spans 14 amino acids. Looked up from germline, CDR1 is MDHEN and CDR2 is SYDVKM. This chain's CDR3 is CASSGGQAHSPLHF. CDR3 coding DNA: TGTGCCAGCAGTGGGGGACAGGCCCATTCACCCCTCCACTTT.

The chain combines TRBV28 with TRBJ1-3; possible D gene TRBD1, 5 bases. CDR1 MDHEN and CDR2 SYDVKM come from the germline V gene. V lost 2 bases to trimming and J lost 9 bases, with 26 bases between them. The length of the CDR3 is 18 residues. CDR3 protein: CASSLDASAGPIQGTIYF. The CDR3 DNA is TGTGCCAGCAGTTTAGACGCTTCGGCAGGGCCCATTCAGGGCACCATATATTTT. The entire variable domain, with the rest obtained from reference TRBV28 and TRBJ1-3, is as follows: DVKVTQSSRYLVKRTGEKVFLECVQDMDHENMFWYRQDPGLGLRLIYFSYDVKMKEKGDIPEGYSVSREKKERFSLILESASTNQTSMYLCASSLDASAGPIQGTIYFGEGSWLTVV.

Turning to this clone: Other DNA sequences in the same sample also yield this CDR3. The V gene is TRBV6-5, the J gene TRBJ2-7; tentative D call: TRBD1 (6 bases). Germline loops: CDR1 MNHEY, CDR2 SVGAGI. The CDR3 runs 14 residues. Trimming shortened V by 0 bases and J by 2 bases, and 8 bases separated the two germline ends. The CDR3 region is CASSYSQGTYEQYF. The CDR3 DNA follows: TGTGCCAGCAGTTACTCACAGGGTACCTACGAGCAGTACTTC.

This chain connects TRBV28 to TRBJ1-3; D may be TRBD1 (6 bases). This CDR3 has 13 amino acids. CDR1 is MDHEN and CDR2 is SYDVKM in the germline V gene. Deletions cut 3 bases from V and 4 bases from J, with 7 bases between. This chain's CDR3 is CASSLGAGNTIYF. The CDR3 DNA reads TGTGCCAGCAGTTTGGGGGCAGGAAACACCATATATTTT.

The chain has TRBV27 and TRBJ2-2; 8 nucleotides line up with TRBD2. Per the germline V gene, CDR1 is MNHEY and CDR2 is SMNVEV (reference sequence). Losses at the gene ends were 7 bases for V and 1 base for J; bases not matched to a gene: 11. The CDR3 contains 17 residues. CDR3 nucleotide sequence: TGTGCCAGCACCAAGAGGAGCGGGGGAGTGAACACCGGGGAGCTGTTTTTT. Translating it yields CASTKRSGGVNTGELFF.

In nucleotides, the CDR3 is TGTGCCTGGAGGGCAGACATGATCAACACCGGGGAGCTGTTTTTT. Residues: CAWRADMINTGELFF. The chain employs TRBV30 and TRBJ2-2; D gene ambiguous. The CDR3 has 15 residues. The V end was cut by 3 bases, the J end by 2 bases, with 13 bases between. Germline V lookup: CDR1 GTSNPN, CDR2 SVGIG (reference sequence).

The genes are TRBV10-2 and TRBJ1-1; TRBD1 might be the D (5 bases). The CDR3 contains 13 residues. Germline-derived CDR1 and CDR2 are WSHSY and SAAADI. With 7 bases removed from V and 5 bases from J, the gap between germline ends came to 14 bases. CDR3: CASNRPGRTEAFF. In DNA, the CDR3 is TGCGCCAGCAATCGTCCAGGGCGGACTGAAGCTTTCTTT.

The chain has TRBV6-1 and TRBJ1-3; D call uncertain. The CDR3 covers 16 residues. The germline CDR1 and CDR2 sequences are MNHNS and SASEGT. V was trimmed by 4 bases and J by 5 bases, leaving 18 bases between them. The CDR3 region has the DNA TGTGCCAGCAGTGTTGCCGTGGAGGTGGTTAGAAACACCATATATTTT. Translating it yields CASSVAVEVVRNTIYF.

The chain employs TRBV30 and TRBJ1-1, with 8 positions matching TRBD1. This CDR3 is built from 12 residues. Germline trimming cut 2 bases from V and 10 bases from J; bases unmatched to any gene: 6. CDR1 and CDR2 (germline): GTSNPN, SVGIG (reference sequence). The CDR3, as DNA: TGTGCCTGGAGTACAGGGGGTGGTGGAGCTTTCTTT. It codes for CAWSTGGGGAFF.

This chain joins TRBV10-3 and TRBJ2-7; 8 bases agree with TRBD1. CDR3 length: 13 residues. CDR1 is ENHRY and CDR2 is SYGVKD in the germline V gene. Trimming at V came to 9 bases and at J to 3 bases, leaving 7 bases not matched to a gene. The CDR3 bases are TGTGCCATAGGGACAGGCAAAAACTACGAGCAGTACTTC. Translating it yields CAIGTGKNYEQYF.